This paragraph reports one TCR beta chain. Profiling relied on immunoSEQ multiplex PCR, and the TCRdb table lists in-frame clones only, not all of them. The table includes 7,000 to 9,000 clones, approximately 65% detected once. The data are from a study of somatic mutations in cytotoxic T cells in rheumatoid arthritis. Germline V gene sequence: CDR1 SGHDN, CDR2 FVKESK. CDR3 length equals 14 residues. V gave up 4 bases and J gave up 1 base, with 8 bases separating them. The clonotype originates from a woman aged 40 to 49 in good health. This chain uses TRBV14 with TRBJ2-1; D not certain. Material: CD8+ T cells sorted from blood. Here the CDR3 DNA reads TGTGCCAGCAGCCGGGTCATATCCTACAATGAGCAGTTCTTC. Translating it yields CASSRVISYNEQFF.